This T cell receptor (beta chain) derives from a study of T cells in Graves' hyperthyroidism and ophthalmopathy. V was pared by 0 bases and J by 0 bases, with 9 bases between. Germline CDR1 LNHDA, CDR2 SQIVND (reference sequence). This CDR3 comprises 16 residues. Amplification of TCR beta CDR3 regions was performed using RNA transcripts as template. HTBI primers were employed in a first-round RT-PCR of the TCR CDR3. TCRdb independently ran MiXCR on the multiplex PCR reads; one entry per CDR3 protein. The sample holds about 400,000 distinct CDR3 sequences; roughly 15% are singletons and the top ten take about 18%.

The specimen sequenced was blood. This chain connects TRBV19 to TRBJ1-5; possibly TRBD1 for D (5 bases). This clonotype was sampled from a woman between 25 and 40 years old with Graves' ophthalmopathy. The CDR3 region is CASSIDWDYSNQPQHF. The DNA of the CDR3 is TGTGCCAGTAGTATAGATTGGGACTATAGCAATCAGCCCCAGCATTTT.